This passage covers 7 T cell receptor beta chains from one sample sequenced in a study of cytomegalovirus exposure and HLA in healthy donors. The protocol was immunoSEQ multiplex PCR, while the TCRdb copy is restricted to in-frame clones and leaves out a portion. In the table there are some 120,000 clones, about 88% of which are singletons. Source material: PBMCs. The receptors were sampled from a woman in her late teens or twenties in good health and CMV-seronegative.

The chain links TRBV28 to TRBJ1-2; TRBD1 might be the D (5 bases). CDR1 and CDR2 from the germline V gene are MDHEN and SYDVKM. CDR3 length equals 14 residues. Trimming removed 5 bases from V and 7 bases from J, with 17 bases in between. CDR3 amino acids: CASSPWGGRGGYTF. The CDR3 nucleotides read TGTGCCAGCAGTCCCTGGGGGGGACGAGGTGGCTACACCTTC.

The chain is built from TRBV6-5 and TRBJ2-7; no definite D call. V lost 0 bases, J lost 0 bases, and 6 bases lay in between. This CDR3 comprises 14 residues. The germline CDR1 and CDR2 sequences are MNHEY and SVGAGI. CDR3 region: CASSYSRSSYEQYF. The CDR3 nucleotides read TGTGCCAGCAGTTACTCTCGCAGCTCCTACGAGCAGTACTTC.

There are a few counts of this clone. V is TRBV10-2 and J is TRBJ1-5; 9 nucleotides align to TRBD1. Germline V lookup: CDR1 WSHSY, CDR2 SAAADI. J was trimmed by 7 bases and V by 4 bases; bases with no gene match: 5. CDR3 size: 14 residues. The CDR3 region has the DNA TGCGCCAGCAGTGGACAGGGGGAACACCAGCCCCAGCATTTT. This codes for CASSGQGEHQPQHF.

The chain employs TRBV4-3 and TRBJ2-3; 9 nucleotides agree with TRBD2. V lost 4 bases and J lost 0; bases outside the gene matches: 5. The CDR3 has 16 amino acids. CDR1 and CDR2 (germline): LGHNA, YSLEER. The CDR3 nucleotides are TGCGCCAGCAGCCTAGGACTAGCGTTTAGCACAGATACGCAGTATTTT. This sequence encodes CASSLGLAFSTDTQYF.

The CDR3: CASSLLSGEQYF. The CDR3 coding sequence is TGTGCCAGCAGCTTACTCTCGGGCGAGCAGTACTTC. V gene TRBV7-9 combines with J gene TRBJ2-7; no clear D. The CDR3 length is 12 residues. Germline V CDR1 and CDR2: SEHNR, FQNEAQ (reference sequence). Trimming pared 2 bases from V and 6 bases from J, leaving 8 bases between.

The rearrangement links TRBV5-4 to TRBJ2-7; 8 nucleotides agree with TRBD2. Germline trimming cut 6 bases from V and 2 bases from J; bases unmatched to any gene: 7. Looked up from germline, CDR1 is SGHNT and CDR2 is YYREEE (reference sequence). The CDR3 extends over 14 amino acids. The CDR3 loop reads CASTRGGIAYEQYF. CDR3 nucleotide sequence: TGTGCCAGCACCCGGGGGGGAATAGCCTACGAGCAGTACTTC.

This sequence joins TRBV28 and TRBJ1-4; 11 nucleotides match TRBD1. V lost 6 bases to trimming and J lost 10 bases; unmatched junction nucleotides: 7. Germline lookup yields CDR1 MDHEN and CDR2 SYDVKM. CDR3 length: 14 amino acids. CDR3 protein: CASRRTGTGGKLFF. The CDR3 DNA reads as TGTGCCAGCAGGCGGACCGGGACAGGGGGAAAACTGTTTTTT.